Following are 18 T cell receptor beta chains from one sample sequenced in a study of blood T cell repertoires in COVID-19. Produced via immunoSEQ multiplex PCR; TCRdb's table is partial and in-frame only. The sample lists roughly 52,000 clones; roughly 89% were seen once. Sequenced input: peripheral blood. These receptors were obtained from a man aged 45 to 65 with acute or convalescent COVID-19.

The gene calls are TRBV29-1 and TRBJ2-1; 13 positions agree with TRBD2. The junction had 8 bases not matched to a gene; V was cut back by 7 bases and J by 8 bases. Per the germline V gene, CDR1 is SQVTM and CDR2 is ANQGSEA. The CDR3 consists of 14 residues. The CDR3 sequence is CSARTSGSSDEQFF. The CDR3 DNA reads TGCAGCGCAAGGACTAGCGGGAGTTCGGATGAGCAGTTCTTC.

This clone was observed once. The V gene is TRBV19, the J gene TRBJ2-1; D ambiguous. The CDR3 is made up of 12 amino acids. With 4 bases removed from V and 9 bases from J, the gap between germline ends came to 10 bases. The germline V gene has CDR1 LNHDA and CDR2 SQIVND (reference sequence). The CDR3 spells CASSTHSPEQFF. CDR3 bases: TGTGCCAGTAGTACCCATTCCCCTGAGCAGTTCTTC.

The chain combines TRBV28 with TRBJ1-6; D ambiguous. V was cut by 5 bases and J by 0 bases, with 17 bases left in between. The CDR3 is 18 amino acids. Germline V gene lookup returns CDR1 MDHEN and CDR2 SYDVKM. The CDR3 loop is CASSLQRPSSSYNSPLHF. Written as DNA, the CDR3 is TGTGCCAGCAGTCTGCAGCGTCCTTCCAGCTCCTATAATTCACCCCTCCACTTT. The full variable domain, its missing parts supplied by reference TRBV28 and TRBJ1-6, is DVKVTQSSRYLVKRTGEKVFLECVQDMDHENMFWYRQDPGLGLRLIYFSYDVKMKEKGDIPEGYSVSREKKERFSLILESASTNQTSMYLCASSLQRPSSSYNSPLHFGNGTRLTVT.

The gene calls are TRBV19 and TRBJ1-6; D ambiguous. Germline CDR1 is LNHDA and CDR2 is SQIVND (reference sequence). V was clipped by 6 bases and J by 4 bases, with 13 bases between them. The CDR3 has 15 residues. Written as DNA, the CDR3 is TGTGCCAGTAGCAAGGAGGATTATTATAATTCACCCCTCCACTTT. Encoded protein: CASSKEDYYNSPLHF.

The V gene is TRBV27, the J gene TRBJ2-7; 14 bases line up with TRBD2. J was trimmed by 1 base and V by 6 bases; bases with no gene match: 20. CDR3 length: 21 residues. Germline values: CDR1 MNHEY, CDR2 SMNVEV (reference sequence). The CDR3 nucleotides read TGTGCCAGCAGCTATCGCCGCCGACTCCGACTAGCGGGAGGGGAATCCTACGAGCAGTACTTC. Translated, it gives CASSYRRRLRLAGGESYEQYF.

Written as DNA, the CDR3 is TGTGCCACCTCGGGGTCGACACTAATTGATAGCAATCAGCCCCAGCATTTT. Translation gives CATSGSTLIDSNQPQHF. V gene TRBV10-3 combines with J gene TRBJ1-5; no reliable D call. The CDR3 length is 17 residues. Trimming shortened V by 10 bases and J by 0 bases, and 22 bases separated the two germline ends. Germline V CDR1 and CDR2: ENHRY, SYGVKD.

CDR3 sequence reads: CASFIRAGYTF. The DNA of the CDR3 is TGTGCCAGTTTTATCAGGGCTGGCTACACCTTC. The rearrangement joins TRBV19 to TRBJ1-2, with D perhaps TRBD1 (5 bases). Germline loops: CDR1 LNHDA, CDR2 SQIVND (reference sequence). Trimming removed 8 bases at V and 7 bases at J, with 11 bases between. This CDR3 has 11 amino acids.

V usage is TRBV7-3 and J usage is TRBJ2-1; TRBD2 is a possible D gene (6 bases). Germline V CDR1 and CDR2: SGHTA, FQGTGA. V was shortened by 2 bases and J by 10 bases, with 15 bases between the two germline ends. The CDR3 loop spans 14 amino acids. In DNA form, the CDR3 reads TGTGCCAGCAGCTTAGGAGGGTCCCAATTCGAGCAGTTCTTC. Translated, it gives CASSLGGSQFEQFF.

The V call is TRBV5-1, the J call TRBJ2-1, with 9 bases aligning to TRBD2. The V and J ends lost 4 bases and 4 bases, in that order; junction bases with no gene match: 12. This CDR3 is built from 17 residues. Germline lookup yields CDR1 SGHRS and CDR2 YFSETQ. In DNA form, the CDR3 reads TGCGCCAGCAGCCCAGTGGGGGAGGCGGGAGGGTACAATGAGCAGTTCTTC. This translates into CASSPVGEAGGYNEQFF.

The J gene is TRBJ1-2, the V gene TRBV24-1, with a possible D match to TRBD1 (6 bases). Trimming removed 7 bases from V and 8 bases from J, with 25 bases in between. Germline lookup yields CDR1 KGHDR and CDR2 SFDVKD. There are 16 residues in the CDR3. The CDR3 region is CATSPEGGRGKGGYTF. The CDR3 coding sequence is TGTGCCACCAGCCCAGAGGGTGGCAGGGGTAAGGGAGGCTACACCTTC.

This chain joins TRBV6-4 and TRBJ1-5; tentatively, D is TRBD1 (5 bases). This CDR3 has 13 amino acids. The V gene lost 5 bases and the J gene lost 3 bases, with 8 bases spanning the gap. Germline loops: CDR1 MRHNA, CDR2 SNTAGT. The CDR3 DNA reads as TGTGCCAGCAGTCAGGGAAACAATCAGCCCCAGCATTTT. Protein sequence: CASSQGNNQPQHF.

The chain uses TRBV5-1 and TRBJ1-1, with D unclear. There are 14 residues in the CDR3. Germline lookup yields CDR1 SGHRS and CDR2 YFSETQ. V was cut by 4 bases and J by 1 base, with 11 bases left in between. CDR3 in DNA: TGCGCCAGCAGCCCGAAGAGGGAGAACACTGAAGCTTTCTTT. Encoded protein: CASSPKRENTEAFF.

The chain carries TRBV15 and TRBJ1-5; 7 bases agree with TRBD1. The CDR3 sequence is 17 residues long. V trimming: 5 bases; J trimming: 0 bases; junction bases outside the gene matches: 10. Germline V CDR1 and CDR2: LNHNV, YYDKDF (reference sequence). For the CDR3, the DNA is TGTGCCACCAGCGCCGACAGGGCGGTGAATAGCAATCAGCCCCAGCATTTT. It translates to CATSADRAVNSNQPQHF.

The chain joins TRBV12-3 or TRBV12-4 to TRBJ2-3, with 9 bases fitting TRBD1. J gave up 9 bases and V 6 bases, and 4 bases lay outside the gene matches. The CDR3 runs 12 residues. CDR3 sequence: CASSLGTGTQYF. CDR3 coding DNA: TGTGCCAGCAGCCTGGGGACAGGGACGCAGTATTTT.

The gene calls are TRBV30 and TRBJ2-7; TRBD1 matches at 11 bases. This CDR3 has 14 amino acids. Unmatched junction bases numbered 1, after V lost 0 bases and J lost 3 bases. CDR1 is GTSNPN, CDR2 SVGIG, per germline (reference sequence). The CDR3 sequence is CAWSVGTGGYEQYF. CDR3 sequence (DNA): TGTGCCTGGAGTGTAGGGACAGGGGGCTACGAGCAGTACTTC. The entire variable domain, with the rest obtained from reference TRBV30 and TRBJ2-7, is as follows: SQTIHQWPATLVQPVGSPLSLECTVEGTSNPNLYWYRQAAGRGLQLLFYSVGIGQISSEVPQNLSASRPQDRQFILSSKKLLLSDSGFYLCAWSVGTGGYEQYFGPGTRLTVT.

The chain carries TRBV19 and TRBJ1-5; D perhaps matches TRBD1 (6 bases). The CDR3 loop spans 15 amino acids. The germline V gene has CDR1 LNHDA and CDR2 SQIVND (reference sequence). Deletions cut 7 bases from V and 3 bases from J, with 16 bases between. CDR3 in amino acids: CASNTGWNDNQPQHF. The CDR3 region has the DNA TGTGCCAGTAATACAGGGTGGAATGACAATCAGCCCCAGCATTTT.

The V call is TRBV6-1, the J call TRBJ2-3; 8 nucleotides line up with TRBD2. This CDR3 is built from 16 residues. Germline loops: CDR1 MNHNS, CDR2 SASEGT. V trimming: 3 bases; J trimming: 0 bases; junction bases outside the gene matches: 5. The CDR3 protein is CASSESIAGSTDTQYF. CDR3 DNA sequence: TGTGCCAGCAGTGAGTCGATAGCGGGGAGCACAGATACGCAGTATTTT.

This clone was picked up a small number of times. V and J are TRBV7-2 and TRBJ1-1; 9 nucleotides align to TRBD1. The CDR3 runs to 16 residues. Trimming took 5 bases from V and 5 from J; bases not matched to a gene: 12. CDR1 and CDR2 (germline): SGHTA, FQGNSA. This chain's CDR3 is CASSPRPPGTGTEAFF. As DNA, the CDR3 is TGTGCCAGCAGCCCGAGGCCCCCCGGGACAGGGACTGAAGCTTTCTTT.